These 20 T cell receptor beta chains were sequenced from one sample in a study of identical twins. Via MiXCR, TCRdb re-called the 5' RACE reads, giving one row per CDR3 protein. The data show some 790,000 distinct CDR3 sequences, with around a sixth seen just once and around 13% held by the top ten. The same sample was also studied in work on T cells expressing NK-cell markers.

The sample comprised PBMCs. The receptors here all came from a young woman in good health.

The gene calls are TRBV28 and TRBJ2-7, with D unclear. The germline V gene encodes CDR1 MDHEN and CDR2 SYDVKM. This CDR3 comprises 16 residues. Deletions cut 4 bases from V and 0 bases from J, with 16 bases between. CDR3 sequence reads: CASSSTWSFSSYEQYF. The CDR3 nucleotides are TGTGCCAGCAGTTCTACCTGGAGCTTTAGCTCCTACGAGCAGTACTTC.

In its sample, this clonotype was seen a few times. At one of its ends the junction is not consistent with the germline gene, which may arise from a read error. The J gene is TRBJ2-2, the V gene TRBV12-3 or TRBV12-4; D gene unclear. This CDR3 has 12 amino acids. The CDR3 reads CASRVNTRELFF. The CDR3 DNA is TGTGCCAGCAGGGTTAACACCAGGGAGCTGTTTTTT.

V is TRBV18 and J is TRBJ2-7; a weak D match, TRBD2 (6 bases). Trimming pared 6 bases from V and 3 bases from J, leaving 12 bases between. Germline V gene lookup returns CDR1 KGHSH and CDR2 LQKENI. This CDR3 spans 13 amino acids. The CDR3 region is CASSEGVIYEQYF. CDR3 coding DNA: TGTGCCAGCTCGGAGGGTGTTATCTACGAGCAGTACTTC.

The chain carries TRBV20-1 and TRBJ2-1; weak D call: TRBD1 (5 bases). V shed 4 bases and J shed 9 bases, with 10 bases lying between them. The CDR3 has 11 residues. The V gene's germline CDR1 is DFQATT and CDR2 SNEGSKA (reference sequence). DNA for the CDR3: TGCAGTGCTAATCATGACAGTGAGCAGTTCTTC. Translated: CSANHDSEQFF.

The rearrangement joins TRBV2 to TRBJ2-5; either TRBD1 or TRBD2 may fit D (5 bases each). In germline, CDR1 is SNHLY, CDR2 FYNNEI. Deletions cut 6 bases from V and 4 bases from J, with 18 bases between. This CDR3 has 15 residues. This chain's CDR3 is CASRPTGGRRETQYF. The CDR3, as DNA: TGTGCCAGCAGACCCACAGGCGGGCGGCGAGAGACCCAGTACTTC. Full variable domain (outside the CDR3, taken from reference TRBV2 and TRBJ2-5): EPEVTQTPSHQVTQMGQEVILRCVPISNHLYFYWYRQILGQKVEFLVSFYNNEISEKSEIFDDQFSVERPDGSNFTLKIRSTKLEDSAMYFCASRPTGGRRETQYFGPGTRLLVL.

This clonotype has a handful of counts. CDR3 DNA: TGTGCCAGCAGTAGGACGGAGGGGGGGACCCAGTACTTC. It codes for CASSRTEGGTQYF. The J gene is TRBJ2-5, the V gene TRBV2; perhaps D is TRBD1 or TRBD2 (6 bases each). This CDR3 spans 13 amino acids. Germline CDR1 is SNHLY and CDR2 is FYNNEI. V dropped 5 bases and J dropped 7 bases, with 14 bases sitting between them.

This clonotype appeared a few times. This rearrangement joins TRBV6-1 to TRBJ2-3, with D possibly being TRBD2 (6 bases). CDR1 is MNHNS and CDR2 is SASEGT in the germline V gene. The CDR3 length is 16 residues. V was pared by 6 bases and J by 1 base, with 17 bases between. The CDR3 DNA sequence: TGTGCCAGCAGCATCCACCGGAGGGGACGCACAGATACGCAGTATTTT. It translates to CASSIHRRGRTDTQYF.

CDR3 DNA sequence: TGTGCCAGCAGCCCGACAGGGAGGGCACCCCTCCACTTT. Translated: CASSPTGRAPLHF. This chain links TRBV12-3 or TRBV12-4 with TRBJ1-6, with 7 nucleotides matching TRBD1. CDR3 length: 13 amino acids. J gave up 11 bases and V 6 bases, and 7 bases lay outside the gene matches.

V is TRBV2 and J is TRBJ2-5, with D possibly being TRBD2 (6 bases). CDR1 is SNHLY, CDR2 FYNNEI, per germline. This CDR3 comprises 13 residues. The CDR3 reads CAERKDGGETQYF. The CDR3 DNA reads TGTGCGGAACGTAAGGACGGGGGAGAGACCCAGTACTTC.

The rearrangement links TRBV9 to TRBJ2-6; either TRBD1 or TRBD2 may fit D (6 bases each). Germline assignment: CDR1 SGDLS and CDR2 YYNGEE. V was trimmed by 0 bases and J by 0 bases, leaving 25 bases between them. The CDR3 runs 22 residues. CDR3 protein: CASSVELGSRGLLHSGANVLTF. In DNA, the CDR3 is TGTGCCAGCAGCGTAGAGCTTGGGTCCAGGGGACTTCTTCACTCTGGGGCCAACGTCCTGACTTTC.

Here the CDR3 reads CASSPRDREIDTQYF. CDR3 DNA: TGCGCCAGCAGCCCTCGGGACAGGGAGATAGATACGCAGTATTTT. This chain connects TRBV5-1 to TRBJ2-3, with TRBD1 matching over 9 bases. This CDR3 is built from 15 residues. CDR1 is SGHRS, CDR2 YFSETQ, per germline. V shed 4 bases and J 5 bases; nucleotides not matched to a gene: 8. The whole variable domain, filled in from reference TRBV5-1 and TRBJ2-3, reads KAGVTQTPRYLIKTRGQQVTLSCSPISGHRSVSWYQQTPGQGLQFLFEYFSETQRNKGNFPGRFSGRQFSNSRSEMNVSTLELGDSALYLCASSPRDREIDTQYFGPGTRLTVL.

This clonotype was recorded a few times. The rearrangement uses TRBV5-1 and TRBJ2-2, with 12 bases that match TRBD1. The CDR3 is 16 residues long. V lost 4 bases and J lost 5; bases outside the gene matches: 6. Germline CDR1 SGHRS, CDR2 YFSETQ. CDR3 sequence reads: CASSPGQGARTGELFF. The DNA of the CDR3 is TGCGCCAGCAGCCCGGGACAGGGGGCCCGAACCGGGGAGCTGTTTTTT.

The rearrangement links TRBV5-1 to TRBJ2-2; D call uncertain. V was pared by 7 bases and J by 3 bases, with 13 bases between. The CDR3 has 14 residues. Germline values: CDR1 SGHRS, CDR2 YFSETQ. In DNA form, the CDR3 reads TGCGCCAGCTCCATCGGGCCCGACACCGGGGAGCTGTTTTTT. Amino acid sequence: CASSIGPDTGELFF.

V is TRBV7-9 and J is TRBJ1-4; 7 positions agree with TRBD1. V shed 5 bases, J shed 7 bases, and the junction held 13 bases outside the gene matches. The CDR3 has 16 amino acids. Germline V gene data show CDR1 as SEHNR and CDR2 as FQNEAQ (reference sequence). CDR3 bases: TGTGCCAGCAGCGTACAGGGGCATGGGATTGGTGAAAAACTGTTTTTT. Translated: CASSVQGHGIGEKLFF. The variable domain in full, completed from reference TRBV7-9 and TRBJ1-4, reads DTGVSQNPRHKITKRGQNVTFRCDPISEHNRLYWYRQTLGQGPEFLTYFQNEAQLEKSRLLSDRFSAERPKGSFSTLEIQRTEQGDSAMYLCASSVQGHGIGEKLFFGSGTQLSVL.

This clonotype was detected a few times. The V and J genes are TRBV29-1 and TRBJ2-5; D gene uncertain. This CDR3 is 12 amino acids long. Germline assignment: CDR1 SQVTM and CDR2 ANQGSEA. The germline V and J ends were trimmed by 3 bases and 5 bases, with 10 bases remaining between them. The chain's CDR3 is CSVEVQWETQYF. DNA of the CDR3: TGCAGCGTTGAGGTCCAGTGGGAGACCCAGTACTTC.

The sample holds a few counts of this clonotype. V and J are TRBV6-1 and TRBJ1-4; TRBD1 might be the D (5 bases). The CDR3 has 15 residues. Trimming removed 5 bases at V and 6 bases at J, with 16 bases between. Germline-derived CDR1 and CDR2 are MNHNS and SASEGT. The CDR3 nucleotides are TGTGCCAGCAGTCTAGACAGACCTGAACATGAAAAACTGTTTTTT. Translating gives CASSLDRPEHEKLFF.

The chain combines TRBV6-1 with TRBJ2-7, with TRBD1 matching over 7 bases. The V gene end was trimmed by 1 base and the J gene end by 3 bases; junction bases not matched to a gene: 6. Germline lookup yields CDR1 MNHNS and CDR2 SASEGT. The CDR3 loop spans 15 amino acids. CDR3 in amino acids: CASSEGGTVYYEQYF. Here the CDR3 DNA reads TGTGCCAGCAGTGAAGGTGGGACAGTATACTACGAGCAGTACTTC.

The chain's CDR3 is CATSRIQRGDTEAFF. The CDR3 DNA is TGTGCCACCAGCAGAATCCAGCGTGGCGACACTGAAGCTTTCTTT. This chain joins TRBV15 and TRBJ1-1; D gene uncertain. From germline, CDR1 is LNHNV and CDR2 YYDKDF (reference sequence). The V gene lost 2 bases and the J gene lost 3 bases, with 13 bases spanning the gap. This CDR3 spans 15 amino acids.

With regard to this clonotype: At one of its ends the junction is not consistent with the germline gene, which may arise from a read error. The rearrangement links TRBV7-9 to TRBJ2-1, with 7 bases aligning to TRBD1. Germline V gives CDR1 SEHNR, CDR2 FQNEAQ (reference sequence). CDR3 length equals 15 residues. The CDR3 region is CASNLVEGGWAEQFF. The DNA of the CDR3 is TGTGCCAGCAACTTAGTTGAAGGGGGCTGGGCTGAGCAGTTCTTC.

There are a few counts of this clonotype. This chain joins TRBV5-1 and TRBJ2-3; tentative D call: TRBD2 (5 bases). CDR1 and CDR2 from the germline V gene are SGHRS and YFSETQ. V was trimmed by 1 base and J by 6 bases, leaving 12 bases between them. CDR3 length equals 14 residues. In nucleotides, the CDR3 is TGCGCCAGCAGCTTGAGGTCGGGGAAGGATACGCAGTATTTT. This codes for CASSLRSGKDTQYF.